This TCR beta chain was observed in a study of T cells in Graves' hyperthyroidism and ophthalmopathy. RNA transcripts were the template for amplifying TCR beta CDR3 regions. The primer set for the first-round RT-PCR of the TCR CDR3 was HTBI. TCRdb reprocessed the multiplex PCR reads via MiXCR and lists one record per CDR3 protein. This table has nearly 600,000 distinct CDR3 sequences, 12% to 15% appearing once. Ophthalmopathy in the patients scored at least 3 on Clinical Activity Score and at least 4 on NOSPECS grade, lasting under 3 months. With V trimmed by 4 bases and J by 8 bases, 11 bases remained unmatched. This CDR3 spans 16 amino acids. CDR1 is SGHTA, CDR2 FQGTGA, per germline. This clonotype occurred many times.

Sample: blood. The V and J genes are TRBV7-3 and TRBJ2-1; 10 bases align to TRBD2. The receptor's source is a woman younger than 35 with Graves' ophthalmopathy. The CDR3 bases are TGTGCCAGCAGCTCGTTCGTAGCGGGAGGAGGATATGAGCAGTTCTTC. This encodes CASSSFVAGGGYEQFF.